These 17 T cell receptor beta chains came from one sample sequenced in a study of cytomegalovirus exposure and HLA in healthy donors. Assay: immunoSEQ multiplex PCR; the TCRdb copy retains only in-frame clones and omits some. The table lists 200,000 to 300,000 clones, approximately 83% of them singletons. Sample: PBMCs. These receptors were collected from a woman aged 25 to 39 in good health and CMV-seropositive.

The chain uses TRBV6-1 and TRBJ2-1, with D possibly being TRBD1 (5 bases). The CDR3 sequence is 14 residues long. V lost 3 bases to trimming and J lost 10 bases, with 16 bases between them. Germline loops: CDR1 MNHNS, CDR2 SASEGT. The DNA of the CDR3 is TGTGCCAGCAGTGAGTGGCAGGGTGGACGCGAGCAGTTCTTC. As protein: CASSEWQGGREQFF.

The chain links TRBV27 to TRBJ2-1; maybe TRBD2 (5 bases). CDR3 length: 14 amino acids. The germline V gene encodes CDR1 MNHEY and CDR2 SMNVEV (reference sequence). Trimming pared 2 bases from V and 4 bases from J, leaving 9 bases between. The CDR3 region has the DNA TGTGCCAGCAGTTTACTAGGCGGGTACAATGAGCAGTTCTTC. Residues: CASSLLGGYNEQFF.

The CDR3 spells CASSPPGTGGYGYTF. DNA of the CDR3: TGTGCCAGCAGTCCCCCAGGGACAGGTGGCTATGGCTACACCTTC. The chain recombines TRBV28 with TRBJ1-2, with TRBD1 matching over 8 bases. The V gene's germline CDR1 is MDHEN and CDR2 SYDVKM. Losses at the gene ends were 5 bases for V and 4 bases for J; bases not matched to a gene: 9. The CDR3 covers 15 residues.

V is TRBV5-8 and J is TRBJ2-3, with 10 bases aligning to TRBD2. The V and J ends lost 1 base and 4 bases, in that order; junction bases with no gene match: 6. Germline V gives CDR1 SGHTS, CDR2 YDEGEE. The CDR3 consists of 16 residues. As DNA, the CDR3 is TGTGCCAGCAGCTTGAGACTAGCGGGCGGTGCAGATACGCAGTATTTT. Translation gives CASSLRLAGGADTQYF.

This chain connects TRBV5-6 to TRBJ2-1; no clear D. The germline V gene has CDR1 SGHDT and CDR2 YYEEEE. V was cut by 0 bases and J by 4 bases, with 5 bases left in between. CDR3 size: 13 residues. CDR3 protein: CASSLEYYNEQFF. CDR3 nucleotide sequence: TGTGCCAGCAGCTTGGAATATTACAATGAGCAGTTCTTC.

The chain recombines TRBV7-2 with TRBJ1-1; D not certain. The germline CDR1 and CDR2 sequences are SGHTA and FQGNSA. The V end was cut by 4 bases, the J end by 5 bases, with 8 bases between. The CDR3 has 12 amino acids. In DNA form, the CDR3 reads TGTGCCAGCAGCTCTGCGTTTACTGAAGCTTTCTTT. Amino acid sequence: CASSSAFTEAFF. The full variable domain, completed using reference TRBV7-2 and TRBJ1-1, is GAGVSQSPSNKVTEKGKDVELRCDPISGHTALYWYRQSLGQGLEFLIYFQGNSAPDKSGLPSDRFSAERTGGSVSTLTIQRTQQEDSAVYLCASSSAFTEAFFGQGTRLTVV.

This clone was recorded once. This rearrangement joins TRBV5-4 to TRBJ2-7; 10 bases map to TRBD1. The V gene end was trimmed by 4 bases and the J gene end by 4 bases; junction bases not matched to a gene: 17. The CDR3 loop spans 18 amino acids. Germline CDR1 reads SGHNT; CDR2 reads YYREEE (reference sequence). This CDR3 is CASSLRPDRDRGRYEQYF. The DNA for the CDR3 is TGTGCCAGCAGCCTGCGACCGGACCGGGACAGGGGTAGGTACGAGCAGTACTTC. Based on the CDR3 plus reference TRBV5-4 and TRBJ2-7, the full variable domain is ETGVTQSPTHLIKTRGQQVTLRCSSQSGHNTVSWYQQALGQGPQFIFQYYREEENGRGNFPPRFSGLQFPNYSSELNVNALELDDSALYLCASSLRPDRDRGRYEQYFGPGTRLTVT.

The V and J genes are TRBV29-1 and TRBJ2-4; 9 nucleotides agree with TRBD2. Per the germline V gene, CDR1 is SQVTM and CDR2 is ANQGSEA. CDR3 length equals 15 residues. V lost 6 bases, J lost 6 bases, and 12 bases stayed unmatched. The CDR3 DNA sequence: TGCAGCGTAGGAGGGGCGGGGGGGGCCCCAAACATTCAGTACTTC. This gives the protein CSVGGAGGAPNIQYF.

The CDR3 spells CASSKDSANTGELFF. DNA for the CDR3: TGTGCCAGCAGCAAGGACAGTGCGAACACCGGGGAGCTGTTTTTT. J is TRBJ2-2 and V is TRBV5-4, with D possibly matching TRBD1 (6 bases). The CDR3 length is 15 residues. Trimming left V 4 bases short and J 0 bases short, with 10 bases between. Germline assignment: CDR1 SGHNT and CDR2 YYREEE (reference sequence).

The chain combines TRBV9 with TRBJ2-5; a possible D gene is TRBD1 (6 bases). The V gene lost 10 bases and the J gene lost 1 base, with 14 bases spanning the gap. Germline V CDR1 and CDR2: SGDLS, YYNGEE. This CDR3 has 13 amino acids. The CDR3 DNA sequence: TGTGCCGCTGTGGACAGTTTCCAAGAGACCCAGTACTTC. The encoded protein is CAAVDSFQETQYF.

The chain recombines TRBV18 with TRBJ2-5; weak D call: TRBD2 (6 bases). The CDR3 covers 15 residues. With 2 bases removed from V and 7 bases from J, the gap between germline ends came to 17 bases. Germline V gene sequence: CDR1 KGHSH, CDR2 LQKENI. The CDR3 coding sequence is TGTGCCAGCTCACCAGTAGCGGAATTTAAGGGGACCCAGTACTTC. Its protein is CASSPVAEFKGTQYF.

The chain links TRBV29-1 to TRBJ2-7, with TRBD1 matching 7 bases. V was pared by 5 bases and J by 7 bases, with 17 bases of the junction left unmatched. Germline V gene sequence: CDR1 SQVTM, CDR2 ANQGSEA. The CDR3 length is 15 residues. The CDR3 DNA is TGCAGCGTTTCACAGGGGAACCTAAATCTTGGGGAGCAGTACTTC. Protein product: CSVSQGNLNLGEQYF.

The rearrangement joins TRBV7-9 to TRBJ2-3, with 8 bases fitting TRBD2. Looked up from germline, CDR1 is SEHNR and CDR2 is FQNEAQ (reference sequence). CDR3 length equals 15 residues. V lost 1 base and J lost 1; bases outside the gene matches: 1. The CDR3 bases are TGTGCCAGCAGCTTAGTACTAGCGGGCACAGATACGCAGTATTTT. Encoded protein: CASSLVLAGTDTQYF.

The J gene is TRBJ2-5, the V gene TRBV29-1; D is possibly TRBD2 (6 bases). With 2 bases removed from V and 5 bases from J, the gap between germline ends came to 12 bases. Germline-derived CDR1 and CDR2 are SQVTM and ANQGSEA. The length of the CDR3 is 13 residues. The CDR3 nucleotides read TGCAGCGTTGAATTAGCGGTGGCTGAGACCCAGTACTTC. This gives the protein CSVELAVAETQYF.

CDR3 DNA: TGTGCCAGCAGTCGGACTGGAAGTTCCTACGAGCAGTACTTC. Translated: CASSRTGSSYEQYF. The J gene is TRBJ2-7, the V gene TRBV2; the D gene is possibly TRBD2 (5 bases). CDR1 is SNHLY and CDR2 is FYNNEI in the germline V gene. The CDR3 totals 14 residues. Trimming shortened V by 5 bases and J by 1 base, and 12 bases separated the two germline ends.

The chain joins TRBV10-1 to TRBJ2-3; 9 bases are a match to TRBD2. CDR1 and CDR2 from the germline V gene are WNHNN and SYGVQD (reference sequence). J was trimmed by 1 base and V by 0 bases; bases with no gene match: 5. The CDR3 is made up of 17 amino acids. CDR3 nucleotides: TGCGCCAGCAGTGAGTCCTTAGCGGGAGTCCGCACAGATACGCAGTATTTT. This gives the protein CASSESLAGVRTDTQYF.

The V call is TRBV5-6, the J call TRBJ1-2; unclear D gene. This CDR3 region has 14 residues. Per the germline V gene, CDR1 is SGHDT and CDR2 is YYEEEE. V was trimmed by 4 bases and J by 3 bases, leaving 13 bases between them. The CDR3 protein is CASSQDWTYYGYTF. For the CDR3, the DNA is TGTGCCAGCAGCCAGGATTGGACTTACTATGGCTACACCTTC.